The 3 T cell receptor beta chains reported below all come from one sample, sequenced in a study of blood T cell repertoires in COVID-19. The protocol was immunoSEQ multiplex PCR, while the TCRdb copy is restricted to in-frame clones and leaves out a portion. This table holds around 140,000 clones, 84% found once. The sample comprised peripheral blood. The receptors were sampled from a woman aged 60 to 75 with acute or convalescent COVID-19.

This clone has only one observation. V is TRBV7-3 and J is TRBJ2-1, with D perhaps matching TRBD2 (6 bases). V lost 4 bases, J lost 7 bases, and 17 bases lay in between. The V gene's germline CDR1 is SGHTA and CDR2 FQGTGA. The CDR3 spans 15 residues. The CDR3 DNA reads TGTGCCAGCAGCTCCCTGGGACGTCGGGGGAATGAGCAGTTCTTC. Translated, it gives CASSSLGRRGNEQFF.

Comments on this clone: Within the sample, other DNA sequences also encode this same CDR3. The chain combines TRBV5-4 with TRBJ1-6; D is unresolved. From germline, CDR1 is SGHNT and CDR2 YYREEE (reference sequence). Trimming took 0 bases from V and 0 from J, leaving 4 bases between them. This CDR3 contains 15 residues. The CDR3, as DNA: TGTGCCAGCAGCTTGGCGAGCTCCTATAATTCACCCCTCCACTTT. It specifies CASSLASSYNSPLHF.

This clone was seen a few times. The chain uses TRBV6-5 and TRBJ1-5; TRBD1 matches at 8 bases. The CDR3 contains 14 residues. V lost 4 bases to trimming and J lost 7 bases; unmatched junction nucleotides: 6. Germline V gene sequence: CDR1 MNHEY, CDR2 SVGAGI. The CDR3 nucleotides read TGTGCCAGCAGTTCCCTGACAGGGGAACAGCCCCAGCATTTT. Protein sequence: CASSSLTGEQPQHF.